This T cell receptor beta chain was profiled in a study of early T cells in non-severe SARS-CoV-2 infection. The CDR3 covers 15 residues. Germline V lookup: CDR1 LGHDT, CDR2 YNNKEL (reference sequence). Trimming removed 0 bases from V and 2 bases from J, with 8 bases in between. One entry per CDR3 protein, called by TCRdb with MiXCR from the 5' RACE reads. The sample carries fewer than 100,000 distinct CDR3 sequences, roughly 13% recorded once. This chain uses TRBV3-1 with TRBJ1-5, with D perhaps matching TRBD1 (6 bases). The TCR originated in an adult who was a healthcare worker with PCR-confirmed SARS-CoV-2 infection or an uninfected control (not recorded which). Sequencing was performed on whole blood. CDR3 residues: CASSQDRGGNQPQHF. CDR3 DNA: TGTGCCAGCAGCCAAGACAGGGGTGGCAATCAGCCCCAGCATTTT. The full variable domain, completed using reference TRBV3-1 and TRBJ1-5, is DTAVSQTPKYLVTQMGNDKSIKCEQNLGHDTMYWYKQDSKKFLKIMFSYNNKELIINETVPNRFSPKSPDKAHLNLHINSLELGDSAVYFCASSQDRGGNQPQHFGDGTRLSIL.